The subject of this entry is one TCR beta chain. Its antigen specificity is not known. No much larger clone exists at a distance of one base, and base qualities are not known. This sample was taken from a study of PD-L1 blockade in urothelial cancer (dated by TCRdb to 2016 to 2017). As for the study more broadly: Therapy was started around 2014 for all patients, and atezolizumab 1,200 mg was administered intravenously every 3 weeks. About nine tenths of the roughly 29 patients were males with bladder-origin urothelial cancer, and 18 of 29 reported a prior smoking history. An ECOG performance status of 0 or 1 was recorded for the patients, and 0 to 3 prior chemotherapy regimens had been received by the patients. Blood samples were analyzed at two time points: 3 weeks after treatment start (second dose) and 6 weeks after treatment start. Blood samples gave median yields of around 140,000 T cells and some 80,000 unique TCRs, along with a median clonality of roughly 0.08. The study was an exploratory multi-omic analysis of somatic, immune and clinical correlates of response to PD-L1 blockade with atezolizumab in urothelial cancer. Pretreatment tumor samples, along with matched peripheral blood collected serially before and after atezolizumab treatment, underwent TCR sequencing. Durable clinical benefit was defined as progression-free survival longer than 6 months, and TCR features were also tested against progression-free and overall survival. In the same patients who had TCR sequencing, pretreatment tumors also underwent whole exome sequencing and RNA sequencing. Roughly 10 patients reached durable clinical benefit, while 20 or so patients did not. Pretreatment blood TCR-seq was available for 27 to 30 patients, at least one posttreatment blood collection was obtained for roughly 25 patients, and tumor TCR-seq was available for roughly 25 patients. On the study overall, not on this receptor specifically: Improved progression-free and overall survival was found to be associated with pretreatment peripheral blood TCR clonality below the median. Among patients with durable benefit, tumor-associated TCR clones showed greater expansion in peripheral blood 3 weeks after treatment started (n ≈ 22, p = 0.022). Because the sample size was small (n ≈ 30) and many of the analyses were exploratory, the results are meant to be hypothesis-generating.

According to the germline V gene (reference sequence), CDR1 reads LNHDA and CDR2 reads SQIVND. V ends up 1 base short and J 4 bases short, with an unmatched junction base count of 12. The CDR3 measures 17 amino acids from cysteine to phenylalanine. Only the CDR3 region is kept as DNA, spanning 51 bases read in frame from base 1. The cohort included about 27 patients with locally advanced or metastatic urothelial carcinoma who were treated at Memorial Sloan Kettering on a trial protocol. Peripheral blood mononuclear cells were collected from each patient pretreatment and during treatment, giving between 1 and 8 total time points per patient. The Qiagen DNeasy Blood extraction kit was used to purify genomic DNA from total PBMCs and tumor samples. PBMCs were collected pretreatment and during treatment, and were isolated and stored as previously described. Synthetic TCR analog templates were spiked into each PCR so that absolute template abundance could be estimated from read counts. TCRbeta CDR3 regions were amplified from genomic DNA with bias-controlled V and J gene primers using the immunoSEQ assay. Sequencing of rearranged TCRbeta segments was done at approximately 20X coverage. Per the original workflow: Clustering was used to correct sequencing errors, and CDR3s were annotated against IMGT so that V, D and J genes could be assigned. Downstream analyses used only productive TCRbeta rearrangements and left out out-of-frame or stop-codon sequences. Clonality was computed as one minus Shannon entropy normalized by the log of the number of unique productive sequences. Clones differing between time points or between blood and tumor were identified using Fisher's exact test with Benjamini-Hochberg correction, with an adjusted p below 0.01 applied as the threshold. TCRdb mirrors the immuneACCESS table, restricted to in-frame sequences. Some clones are absent from its copies; in checked studies, under half trace to an unresolved V gene, and the reason for the others is unknown. V, J and clone size are taken as reported in that table, and D and trimming were inferred from the DNA itself. The sample table contains approximately 58,000 clones; only one count was recorded for about 80% of them. The leading ten clones occupy 4.5% of the sample.

The sequence was obtained from a man in his sixties or seventies with urothelial cancer. The chain joins TRBV19 to TRBJ2-5; a stretch of 7 junction bases matches TRBD2. The sequencing used PBMCs, collected around atezolizumab (anti-PD-L1) treatment. CDR3 reads: CASSIAYGRVAGETQYF. The DNA sequence follows: TGTGCCAGTAGTATAGCGTATGGGAGAGTAGCGGGAGAGACCCAGTACTTC.